This is a list of T cell receptor beta chains from one sample in a study of cytomegalovirus exposure and HLA in healthy donors. The protocol was immunoSEQ multiplex PCR, while the TCRdb copy is restricted to in-frame clones and leaves out a portion. The sample contains approximately 170,000 clones, approximately 85% of which appear only once. Sequencing input: PBMCs. The receptors derive from a man younger than 45 in good health and CMV-seropositive. CDR3s include the opening cysteine and the closing phenylalanine or tryptophan. The D gene is left open where the match is weak. Expanded clones are given a class, and other clones once, few, many or no size at all.

abundance	j_gene	v_gene	d_gene	CDR3nt	CDR3aa
NA	TRBJ1-2	TRBV19	TRBD1	TGTGCCAGCAACCCTACAGGGGGATACTATGGCTACACCTTC	CASNPTGGYYGYTF
once	TRBJ2-3	TRBV4-3	NA	TGCGCCAGCAGCCAAGATTTTGGACTGAGGCGGGCAGATACGCAGTATTTT	CASSQDFGLRRADTQYF
NA	TRBJ2-7	TRBV5-8	TRBD1	TGTGCCAGCAGCTTAGACAGGGTTCCCTACGAGCAGTACTTC	CASSLDRVPYEQYF
NA	TRBJ2-5	TRBV4-2	TRBD1	TGTGCCAGCAGCCAGTACAGGGGGGCGTCCCAAGAGACCCAGTACTTC	CASSQYRGASQETQYF
NA	TRBJ2-7	TRBV7-9	TRBD2	TGTGCCAGCAGCTTACCCCGGGGGGGCGGGAGGGGAGGAAGCTACGAGCAGTACTTC	CASSLPRGGGRGGSYEQYF
NA	TRBJ2-3	TRBV7-9	TRBD2	TGTGCCAGCAGCATAGCGGGAGGGGTAGATACGCAGTATTTT	CASSIAGGVDTQYF
once	TRBJ1-5	TRBV7-2	TRBD1	TGTGCCAGCAGCAGGGACAGGGGGCGTGGGCAGCCCCAGCATTTT	CASSRDRGRGQPQHF
NA	TRBJ2-1	TRBV5-6	TRBD2	TGTGCCAGCAGAACCAAAGCGGGAGTTGGATACAATGAGCAGTTCTTC	CASRTKAGVGYNEQFF
NA	TRBJ1-3	TRBV19	NA	TGTGCCAGTAGTGGGCTCCATCGACCTGGAAACACCATATATTTT	CASSGLHRPGNTIYF
NA	TRBJ1-2	TRBV10-2	NA	TGCGCCAGCAGTGGATCACAGGCTTATGGCTACACCTTC	CASSGSQAYGYTF
NA	TRBJ1-4	TRBV11-3	NA	TGTGCCAGCAGCTTATCTCAGGGTGAAAAACTGTTTTTT	CASSLSQGEKLFF
few	TRBJ1-1	TRBV4-3	NA	TGCGCCAGCAGCCAAGTGCTGGGGGCGAACACTGAAGCTTTCTTT	CASSQVLGANTEAFF
NA	TRBJ2-1	TRBV5-5	TRBD1	TGTGCCAGCAGGCAGGGGGATGAGCAGTTCTTC	CASRQGDEQFF
NA	TRBJ1-5	TRBV5-6	TRBD1	TGTGCCAGCAGCTCGACAGGGGACGCTTGGCAGCCCCAGCATTTT	CASSSTGDAWQPQHF
NA	TRBJ2-1	TRBV6-5	TRBD2	TGTGCCAGCAGCTCCCCTAGCGGGAGTCAGGATGAGCAGTTCTTC	CASSSPSGSQDEQFF
NA	TRBJ2-7	TRBV10-1	NA	TGCGCCAGCAGCTCCACCGTGGCCCCTTCATACGAGCAGTACTTC	CASSSTVAPSYEQYF
once	TRBJ1-2	TRBV6-4	NA	TGTGCCAGCAGTGACCTCATGGGGAGGCCTAACTATGGCTACACCTTC	CASSDLMGRPNYGYTF
NA	TRBJ2-1	TRBV5-4	TRBD2	TGTGCCAGCAGGTGGGGGGGAGGAGCGGGAGCTTACAATGAGCAGTTCTTC	CASRWGGGAGAYNEQFF
NA	TRBJ1-1	TRBV5-1	TRBD1	TGCGCCAGCAGCGAAGGGACAGGGGGAATGGGGACTGAAGCTTTCTTT	CASSEGTGGMGTEAFF
few	TRBJ1-1	TRBV4-1	TRBD1	TGCGCCAGCAGCCAACCCACAGGGGTTGGCCAGATGAACACTGAAGCTTTCTTT	CASSQPTGVGQMNTEAFF
NA	TRBJ2-4	TRBV16	TRBD1	TGTGCCAGCAGCCAATCAAACAGGGGAACGAGGAACATTCAGTACTTC	CASSQSNRGTRNIQYF
NA	TRBJ2-2	TRBV21-1	NA	TGTGCCAGCAGCGGCCCGCGGGGGACTAGCGGGAGTATGGACACCGGGGAGCTGTTTTTT	CASSGPRGTSGSMDTGELFF
NA	TRBJ1-1	TRBV20-1	NA	TGCAGTGCTAGCCCAGGGAGGAGGGCTTTCTTT	CSASPGRRAFF
NA	TRBJ1-1	TRBV18	TRBD1	TGTGCCAGCTCAACACAGGGGGCGCCCACTGAAGCTTTCTTT	CASSTQGAPTEAFF
NA	TRBJ2-3	TRBV7-9	TRBD1	TGTGCCACGACAGGGTGGAGAGGCACAGATACGCAGTATTTT	CATTGWRGTDTQYF
NA	TRBJ2-2	TRBV5-1	NA	TGCGCCAGCAGCTTCAGGGACACCGGGGAGCTGTTTTTT	CASSFRDTGELFF
NA	TRBJ1-2	TRBV7-3	TRBD1	TGTGCCAGCAGCCCCGGACAGGATAACTATGGCTACACCTTC	CASSPGQDNYGYTF
NA	TRBJ2-3	TRBV4-1	TRBD2	TGCGCCAGCAGAGCTGTAGGTAGGGAGGGCGGCGATACGCAGTATTTT	CASRAVGREGGDTQYF
NA	TRBJ2-7	TRBV4-3	NA	TGCGCCAGCAGCCAAGGAAAGAACAGGTTGGGCGAGCAGTACTTC	CASSQGKNRLGEQYF
NA	TRBJ1-2	TRBV14	TRBD1	TGTGCCAGCAGCCGCCAGGGACAGGGGGCTCCAGGGTATGGCTACACCTTC	CASSRQGQGAPGYGYTF
NA	TRBJ2-1	TRBV4-2	TRBD2	TGTGCCAGCAGCCAAGATAGCGGGAGTGGTAACAATGAGCAGTTCTTC	CASSQDSGSGNNEQFF
NA	TRBJ2-1	TRBV11-3	TRBD2	TGTGCCAGCAGCTCCGGGACTAGCGGGAGGACGGTCTTC	CASSSGTSGRTVF
NA	TRBJ2-5	TRBV5-1	TRBD2	TGCGCCAGCAGCAGCGGGGGGTACCAAGAGACCCAGTACTTC	CASSSGGYQETQYF
NA	TRBJ1-2	TRBV5-1	TRBD1	TGCGCCAGCAGCTTGGGACAGGGAAACTATGGCTACACCTTC	CASSLGQGNYGYTF
many	TRBJ1-1	TRBV6-5	NA	TGTGCCAGCAGTTTGGGGGCGCTGGACACTGAAGCTTTCTTT	CASSLGALDTEAFF
NA	TRBJ2-7	TRBV15	NA	TGTGCCACCAGCAGTGATCGGTTTACCTACGAGCAGTACTTC	CATSSDRFTYEQYF
NA	TRBJ2-5	TRBV2	NA	TGTGCCAGCAGCGGGACTTTAGGGCGAGAGACCCAGTACTTC	CASSGTLGRETQYF
NA	TRBJ1-1	TRBV5-6	TRBD1	TGTGCCAGCAGCTGGGGGACAGGGGTCTTGAACACTGAAGCTTTCTTT	CASSWGTGVLNTEAFF
NA	TRBJ2-3	TRBV9	TRBD2	TGTGCCAGCAGCGTGGGGACAAGCGGGAGGGCCCTCACAGATACGCAGTATTTT	CASSVGTSGRALTDTQYF
NA	TRBJ1-2	TRBV19	NA	TGTGCCAGTAGTCCATCCGGGACGAGGAGGGCTGGCTACACCTTC	CASSPSGTRRAGYTF
NA	TRBJ2-7	TRBV6-5	NA	TGTGCCAGCAGTTTGTATCCGGGACAATCCTACGAGCAGTACTTC	CASSLYPGQSYEQYF
NA	TRBJ1-1	TRBV5-5	NA	TGTGCCAGCAGCTCCGCCACAGGGGAAGCTTTCTTT	CASSSATGEAFF
NA	TRBJ2-7	TRBV11-2	NA	TGTGCCAGCAACTGGGGTTGGGGGCGAGCTATCTACGAGCAGTACTTC	CASNWGWGRAIYEQYF
NA	TRBJ2-5	TRBV15	NA	TGTGCCACCAGCAGAGATTGGGGGGGGGCTCAAGAGACCCAGTACTTC	CATSRDWGGAQETQYF
NA	TRBJ2-3	TRBV4-1	TRBD2	TGCGCCAGCAGCCAGAGAGAGGATCCCGGGAGGACAGATACGCAGTATTTT	CASSQREDPGRTDTQYF
NA	TRBJ2-5	TRBV6-6	NA	TGTGCCAGCAGTTACTCCTCGGGGACCCAGTACTTC	CASSYSSGTQYF
NA	TRBJ1-5	TRBV11-2	NA	TGTGCCAGCAGCTTGGGCAGAAATCAGCCCCAGCATTTT	CASSLGRNQPQHF
NA	TRBJ2-7	TRBV27	TRBD1	TGTGCCAGCAGTAGGAAGGGGGCGTCCTACGAGCAGTACTTC	CASSRKGASYEQYF